These T cell receptor beta chains were read from a single sample in a study of shared clonotypes between healthy human individuals. Assay: immunoSEQ multiplex PCR; the TCRdb copy retains only in-frame clones and omits some. Altogether 800,000 to 950,000 clones are present, about 96% being singletons, with the ten largest covering under 0.3%. The specimen sequenced was naive CD8+ T cells sorted from blood. Source of these receptors: a man aged 25 to 40 in good health. The CDR3 runs from the conserved cysteine through the conserved F or W. The D gene is left open where the match is weak. Clone size is shown for a subset of rows, as once, few, many or a class of expanded clone.

.	TRBV9	TRBJ2-1	.	CASSVAPNEQFF	TGTGCCAGCAGCGTAGCCCCAAATGAGCAGTTCTTC
.	TRBV9	TRBJ2-1	.	CASSVGRSGGPYNEQFF	TGTGCCAGCAGCGTAGGTCGGTCCGGAGGGCCCTACAATGAGCAGTTCTTC
.	TRBV2	TRBJ2-5	TRBD2	CASTRLARLQETQYF	TGTGCCAGTACCAGACTAGCGCGACTGCAAGAGACCCAGTACTTC
.	TRBV7-9	TRBJ1-2	.	CASSLIKGQPADYGYTF	TGTGCCAGCAGCTTAATAAAGGGACAACCGGCAGACTATGGCTACACCTTC
.	TRBV7-9	TRBJ2-3	.	CASSPLTRDSADTQYF	TGTGCCAGCAGCCCTCTTACCCGGGATTCCGCAGATACGCAGTATTTT
.	TRBV4-1	TRBJ2-7	TRBD1	CASSQTLTGTGSYEQYF	TGCGCCAGCAGCCAGACACTGACCGGGACAGGATCCTACGAGCAGTACTTC
.	TRBV7-9	TRBJ2-1	TRBD2	CASSLGAGGLSSSYNEQFF	TGTGCCAGCAGCTTAGGGGCGGGAGGTTTGAGTAGCTCCTACAATGAGCAGTTCTTC
.	TRBV16	TRBJ2-3	TRBD2	CASSQVNSGSFVDTQYF	TGTGCCAGCAGCCAAGTGAATAGCGGGAGTTTTGTCGATACGCAGTATTTT
.	TRBV11-2	TRBJ2-7	.	CASSEGTYEQYF	TGTGCCAGCAGCGAGGGGACCTACGAGCAGTACTTC
.	TRBV19	TRBJ1-1	TRBD1	CASSMPSGQREAFF	TGTGCCAGTAGTATGCCCTCGGGACAGAGAGAAGCTTTCTTT
.	TRBV14	TRBJ2-1	TRBD2	CASSPLSAGADEQFF	TGTGCCAGCAGCCCGTTATCGGCGGGAGCGGATGAGCAGTTCTTC
.	TRBV2	TRBJ1-1	.	CASIGESGTEAFF	TGTGCCAGCATTGGGGAATCGGGCACTGAAGCTTTCTTT
.	TRBV6-1	TRBJ2-5	.	CASSEALASGRETQYF	TGTGCCAGCAGTGAAGCGCTGGCCAGCGGGCGAGAGACCCAGTACTTC
once	TRBV27	TRBJ2-2	TRBD1	CASSHGQGGPGELFF	TGTGCCAGCAGTCACGGACAGGGAGGACCCGGGGAGCTGTTTTTT
.	TRBV7-7	TRBJ2-3	TRBD2	CASSPEPAGGTDTQYF	TGTGCTAGCAGTCCGGAGCCAGCGGGAGGCACAGATACGCAGTATTTT
.	TRBV4-3	TRBJ2-1	TRBD2	CASSQEVGLAGANEQFF	TGCGCCAGCAGCCAAGAGGTAGGGCTAGCGGGAGCCAATGAGCAGTTCTTC
.	TRBV27	TRBJ2-2	.	CASSRRRRTEVETGELFF	TGTGCCAGCAGCCGCCGAAGGAGGACTGAAGTTGAGACCGGGGAGCTGTTTTTT
.	TRBV14	TRBJ2-3	TRBD2	CASSQRLAGGGRDTQYF	TGTGCCAGCAGCCAACGACTAGCGGGAGGGGGGCGAGATACGCAGTATTTT
.	TRBV7-9	TRBJ2-7	.	CASSPPRDSSEQYF	TGTGCCAGCAGCCCCCCACGGGACTCGTCCGAGCAGTACTTC
.	TRBV6-5	TRBJ2-1	TRBD2	CASSFLAGGTYNEQFF	TGTGCCAGCAGTTTCCTAGCGGGAGGTACCTACAATGAGCAGTTCTTC
.	TRBV9	TRBJ2-7	TRBD2	CASSVDGRNSYEQYF	TGTGCCAGCAGCGTAGACGGGAGGAATTCCTACGAGCAGTACTTC
.	TRBV29-1	TRBJ2-3	.	CSVVPGPTPRGDTQYF	TGCAGCGTTGTGCCGGGACCTACGCCCAGGGGAGATACGCAGTATTTT
.	TRBV7-9	TRBJ2-7	.	CASRQQGNPLEQYF	TGTGCCAGCAGACAACAGGGTAACCCTCTCGAGCAGTACTTC
.	TRBV30	TRBJ1-1	.	CAWSVLGRTEAFF	TGTGCCTGGAGTGTATTGGGGAGGACTGAAGCTTTCTTT
once	TRBV27	TRBJ2-7	.	CASSLSLPKYFYEQYF	TGTGCCAGCAGTTTATCTCTACCCAAATATTTCTACGAGCAGTACTTC
.	TRBV5-1	TRBJ2-6	TRBD1	CASRLGRGYSGANVLTF	TGCGCCAGCAGATTGGGCAGGGGGTACTCTGGGGCCAACGTCCTGACTTTC
.	TRBV27	TRBJ2-2	TRBD2	CASSFAGGGELFF	TGTGCCAGCAGTTTTGCGGGAGGCGGGGAGCTGTTTTTT
.	TRBV10-3	TRBJ1-2	.	CAISDKGAIYGYTF	TGTGCCATCAGTGATAAAGGGGCCATCTATGGCTACACCTTC